This TCR beta chain is drawn from a study of blood T cell repertoires in COVID-19 (dated by TCRdb to 2018 to 2021). At the level of the whole study: Samples from collaborators originated in the United States, Italy and Spain and spanned both the acute and convalescent phases of COVID-19. A freely available public database, intended as a resource for researchers studying the immune response to SARS-CoV-2, is where the repertoires were released. Nearly every sample came with metadata listing a de-identified subject ID, COVID-19 status, age in years and sex. Where available, HLA class I and class II types were obtained from metadata supplied by the sample provider rather than from assay-based typing. Samples came from the ongoing ImmuneRACE study (first 160 participants) plus 1,254 subjects from 6 global collaborators. The dataset comprised deeply sampled blood TCRbeta repertoires from subjects exposed to, actively infected with, or recovered from COVID-19. The prospective study material was composed of cDNA or gDNA derived from T cells, B-cell-depleted T cells, or PBMCs. Results and caveats for the whole study, not just this receptor: How much clinical and demographic metadata was included differed by source and by participant, and the metadata was provided uncurated.

Enrolling through a virtual design, the prospective study's participants ranged in age from roughly 18 to 95 years and lived across more than 20 United States geographic areas. Cohort assignment in the prospective study relied on participant-reported clinical history from a screening survey and a study questionnaire. Exposed participants were defined as having been in contact with someone with a PCR-confirmed or clinician-diagnosed COVID-19 case within 2 weeks of study entry. Each participant in the prospective study had whole blood, serum and a nasopharyngeal or oropharyngeal swab collected by mobile phlebotomists. Additional blood draws and questionnaires over an approximately two-month period could optionally be provided by prospective study participants. Blood samples from the prospective study were shipped frozen or at room temperature prior to DNA extraction. A word on this clone: No antigen is known for it. No much larger clone exists at a distance of one base, and base qualities are not known.

The immunoSEQ Assay, a bias-controlled multiplex PCR, was used to amplify TCRbeta CDR3 regions from genomic DNA. As for the original processing: Within the assay, amplification of reference gene primers was used to estimate how many nucleated cells each sample contained. Sequence reads were collapsed and filtered to measure the absolute abundance of every unique TCRbeta CDR3 rearrangement. For each sample, productive Simpson clonality was calculated by taking the square root of Simpson's diversity index across productive rearrangements. TCRdb's version of the immuneACCESS table is confined to in-frame rearrangements and falls short of the full clone set. An unresolved V gene accounts for under half of the shortfall where checked; the remainder is of unknown origin. The V and J calls and clone size were taken over from that table, and D and trimming were inferred from the DNA. This sample gives 270,000 or so clones in total; around 90% of them show up just once. The ten largest clones add up to approximately 2.7% of the sample.

The sample comprised PBMCs or T cells enriched from blood (not recorded which). The receptor's source is a man aged 40-55 years who had been exposed to COVID-19.

The nucleotides are TGTGCCAGCAGCCCCCGACTAGCGGGAGCGTCTGGGGCCAACGTCCTGACTTTC. This yields the protein CASSPRLAGASGANVLTF. The chain was built from TRBV11-2 and TRBJ2-6, and TRBD2 matches 12 of the central bases. Trimming accounts for 5 bases at V and 1 base at J, while the number of junction bases matched to no gene is 6. The germline V gene provides CDR1 SGHAT and CDR2 FQNNGV. The CDR3 holds 18 amino acids from the cysteine to the phenylalanine. Here the CDR3 DNA is all that survives: 54 bases in frame from base 1. The reference TRBV11-2 and TRBJ2-6 proteins fill in what lies around the CDR3, so the full variable domain reads EAGVAQSPRYKIIEKRQSVAFWCNPISGHATLYWYQQILGQGPKLLIQFQNNGVVDDSQLPKDRFSAERLKGVDSTLKIQPAKLEDSAVYLCASSPRLAGASGANVLTFGAGSRLTVL.